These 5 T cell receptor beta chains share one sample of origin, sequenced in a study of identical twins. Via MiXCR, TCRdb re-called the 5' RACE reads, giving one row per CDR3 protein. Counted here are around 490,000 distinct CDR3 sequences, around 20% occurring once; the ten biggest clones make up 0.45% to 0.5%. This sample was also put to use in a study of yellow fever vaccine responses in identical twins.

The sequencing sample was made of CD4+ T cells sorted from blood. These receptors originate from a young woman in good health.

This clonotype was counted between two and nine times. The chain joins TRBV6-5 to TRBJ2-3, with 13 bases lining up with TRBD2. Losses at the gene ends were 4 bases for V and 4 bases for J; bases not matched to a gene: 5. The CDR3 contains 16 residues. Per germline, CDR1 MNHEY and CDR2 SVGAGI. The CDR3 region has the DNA TGTGCCAGCAGTTGGATACTAGCGGGAGGGCCAGATACGCAGTATTTT. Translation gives CASSWILAGGPDTQYF.

CDR3 residues: CSVSRSHDNEQFF. CDR3 nucleotides: TGCAGCGTTAGTAGGTCCCACGACAATGAGCAGTTCTTC. The chain combines TRBV29-1 with TRBJ2-1; D remains ambiguous. Germline V lookup: CDR1 SQVTM, CDR2 ANQGSEA. Trimming removed 5 bases from V and 5 bases from J, with 13 bases in between. This CDR3 has 13 amino acids.

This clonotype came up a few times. The chain's CDR3 is CSATKGGNEAFF. CDR3 nucleotide sequence: TGCAGTGCCACCAAAGGGGGTAACGAAGCTTTCTTT. The chain employs TRBV20-1 and TRBJ1-1; D may be TRBD1 (6 bases). CDR1 and CDR2 (germline): DFQATT, SNEGSKA (reference sequence). The CDR3 spans 12 residues. V shed 6 bases and J shed 8 bases, with 16 bases lying between them.

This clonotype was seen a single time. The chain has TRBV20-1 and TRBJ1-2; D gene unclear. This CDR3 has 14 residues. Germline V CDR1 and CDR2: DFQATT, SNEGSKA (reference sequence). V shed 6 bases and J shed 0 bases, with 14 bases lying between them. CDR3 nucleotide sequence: TGCAGTGCGATCCCACAGATCTCTAACTATGGCTACACCTTC. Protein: CSAIPQISNYGYTF.

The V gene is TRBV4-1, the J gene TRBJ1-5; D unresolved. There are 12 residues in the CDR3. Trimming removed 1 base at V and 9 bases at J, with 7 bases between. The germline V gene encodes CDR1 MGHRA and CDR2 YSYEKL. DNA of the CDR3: TGCGCCAGCAGCCAAGTTCCCGGGCCCCAGCATTTT. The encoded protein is CASSQVPGPQHF.